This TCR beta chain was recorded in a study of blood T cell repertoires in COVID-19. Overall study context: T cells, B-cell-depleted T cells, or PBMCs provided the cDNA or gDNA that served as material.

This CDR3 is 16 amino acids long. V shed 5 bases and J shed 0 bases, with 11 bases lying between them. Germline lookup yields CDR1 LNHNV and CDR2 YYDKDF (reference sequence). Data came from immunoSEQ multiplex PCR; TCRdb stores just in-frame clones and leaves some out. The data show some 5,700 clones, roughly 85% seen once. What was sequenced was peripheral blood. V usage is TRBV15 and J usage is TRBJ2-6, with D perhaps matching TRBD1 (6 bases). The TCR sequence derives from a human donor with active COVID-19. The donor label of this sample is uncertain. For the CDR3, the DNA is TGTGCCACCAGCCCTGAAGGGGGCTCTGGGGCCAACGTCCTGACTTTC. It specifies CATSPEGGSGANVLTF. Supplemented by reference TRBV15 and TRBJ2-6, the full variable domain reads DAMVIQNPRYQVTQFGKPVTLSCSQTLNHNVMYWYQQKSSQAPKLLFHYYDKDFNNEADTPDNFQSRRPNTSFCFLDIRSPGLGDTAMYLCATSPEGGSGANVLTFGAGSRLTVL.